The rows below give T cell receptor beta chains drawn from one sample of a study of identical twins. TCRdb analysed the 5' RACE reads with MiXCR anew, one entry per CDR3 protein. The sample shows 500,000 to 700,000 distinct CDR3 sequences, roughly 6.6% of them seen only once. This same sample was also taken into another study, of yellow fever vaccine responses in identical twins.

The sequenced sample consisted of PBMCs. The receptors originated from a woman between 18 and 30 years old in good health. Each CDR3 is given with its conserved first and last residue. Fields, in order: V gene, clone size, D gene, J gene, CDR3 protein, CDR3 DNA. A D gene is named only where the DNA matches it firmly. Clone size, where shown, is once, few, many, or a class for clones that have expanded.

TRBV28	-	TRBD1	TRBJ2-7	CASSGGTGVSYEQYF	TGTGCCAGCAGTGGCGGGACAGGGGTTTCCTACGAGCAGTACTTC
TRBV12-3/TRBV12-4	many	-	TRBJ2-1	CASSGYNEQFF	TGTGCCAGCAGTGGGTACAATGAGCAGTTCTTC
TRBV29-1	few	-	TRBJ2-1	CSVATYSGNEQFF	TGCAGCGTTGCAACATACTCAGGGAATGAGCAGTTCTTC
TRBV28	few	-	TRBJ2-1	CASLGGSSYNEQFF	TGTGCCAGTCTAGGGGGGAGCTCCTACAATGAGCAGTTCTTC
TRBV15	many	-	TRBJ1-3	CAARSGNTIYF	TGTGCCGCCCGCTCTGGAAACACCATATATTTT
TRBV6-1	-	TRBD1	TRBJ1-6	CASSRQGAQNSPLHF	TGTGCCAGCAGTAGACAGGGGGCGCAGAATTCACCCCTCCACTTT
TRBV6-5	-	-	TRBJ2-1	CASSLSGTGVGNEQFF	TGTGCCAGCAGTTTATCCGGGACCGGCGTCGGCAATGAGCAGTTCTTC
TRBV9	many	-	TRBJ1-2	CASSPEGGYTF	TGTGCCAGCAGCCCCGAGGGTGGCTACACCTTC
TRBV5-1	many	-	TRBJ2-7	CASSLGGQNTYEQYF	TGCGCCAGCAGCTTGGGCGGGCAGAATACCTACGAGCAGTACTTC
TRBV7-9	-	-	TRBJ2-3	CASKSSRGTDTQYF	TGTGCCAGCAAATCCTCCCGGGGCACAGATACGCAGTATTTT
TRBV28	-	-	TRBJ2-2	CASSPGVLSGTTGELFF	TGTGCCAGCAGTCCAGGGGTCCTATCCGGAACCACCGGGGAGCTGTTTTTT
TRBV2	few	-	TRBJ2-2	CASSSQGGVAGELFF	TGTGCCAGCAGTTCCCAGGGGGGGGTCGCCGGGGAGCTGTTTTTT
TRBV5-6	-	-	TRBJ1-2	CASSPGLHGYTF	TGTGCCAGCAGCCCCGGGCTCCATGGCTACACCTTC
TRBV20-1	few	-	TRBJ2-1	CSAAGQLLSNEQFF	TGCAGTGCTGCGGGACAGCTACTGAGCAATGAGCAGTTCTTC
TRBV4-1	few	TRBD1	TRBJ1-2	CASSLHRGSDYGYTF	TGCGCCAGCAGCCTACACAGGGGGTCGGACTATGGCTACACCTTC
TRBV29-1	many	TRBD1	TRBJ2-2	CSVLGQGASTGELFF	TGCAGCGTTCTGGGACAGGGAGCTTCCACCGGGGAGCTGTTTTTT
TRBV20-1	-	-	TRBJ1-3	CSAIRGPIGRNTIYF	TGCAGTGCTATTCGGGGACCTATCGGGAGAAACACCATATATTTT
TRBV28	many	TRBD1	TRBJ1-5	CASRGTGPNSNQPQHF	TGTGCCAGCAGAGGGACAGGCCCTAATAGCAATCAGCCCCAGCATTTT
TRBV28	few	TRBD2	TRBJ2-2	CASGGLAGGPWTGELFF	TGTGCCAGCGGTGGGTTAGCGGGGGGGCCTTGGACCGGGGAGCTGTTTTTT
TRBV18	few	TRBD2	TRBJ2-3	CASSLRLAGDGTDTQYF	TGTGCCAGCTCATTGCGACTAGCGGGAGACGGCACAGATACGCAGTATTTT
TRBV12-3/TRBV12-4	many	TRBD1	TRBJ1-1	CASSTQTGITEAFF	TGTGCCAGCAGTACCCAGACAGGGATCACTGAAGCTTTCTTT
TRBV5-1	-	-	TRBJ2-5	CASSLRGPLGEETQYF	TGCGCCAGCAGCTTGAGGGGCCCCTTGGGGGAAGAGACCCAGTACTTC
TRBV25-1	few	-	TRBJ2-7	CASSRVGGAASEQYF	TGTGCCAGCAGTCGTGTAGGGGGGGCTGCGTCCGAGCAGTACTTC
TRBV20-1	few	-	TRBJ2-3	CSAHQTGRKDTQYF	TGCAGTGCGCACCAGACAGGGAGGAAAGATACGCAGTATTTT
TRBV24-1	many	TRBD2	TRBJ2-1	CATSDSVAGGWEQFF	TGTGCCACCAGTGATTCGGTAGCGGGAGGGTGGGAGCAGTTCTTC
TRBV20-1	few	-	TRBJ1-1	CSARVRMNTEAFF	TGCAGTGCTAGAGTACGCATGAACACTGAAGCTTTCTTT
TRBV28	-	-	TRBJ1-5	CASSLLGPQPQHF	TGTGCCAGCAGTTTATTGGGACCCCAGCCCCAGCATTTT
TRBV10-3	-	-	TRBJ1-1	CAISASNGKNTEAFF	TGTGCCATCAGCGCCAGCAACGGGAAGAACACTGAAGCTTTCTTT